The clone carrying this TCR beta chain was recorded a few times. The antigen is undetermined. This sample is drawn from a study of CD8+ T cells in alopecia areata. Study observations and caveats: Relative to mice, TCR sharing across patients was less clear, a difference possibly HLA-related. When scalp samples are sequenced, resident alphabeta T cells of normal skin are also captured.

The study team obtained lesional scalp punch biopsies and peripheral blood from alopecia areata patients. In each case, RNA was isolated and then reverse transcribed into cDNA as the sequencing template. This table comes from immunoSEQ multiplex PCR, and its TCRdb copy is limited to in-frame clones, with some not included. Of several thousand clones in the sample, around 74% are singletons; the top ten hold more than 13%. V was cut by 5 bases and J by 3 bases, with 17 bases left in between. Germline lookup yields CDR1 SGDLS and CDR2 YYNGEE. The CDR3 runs to 15 residues. This sample comprised skin, obtained at week 0. This TCR came from a human donor with alopecia areata. V gene TRBV9 combines with J gene TRBJ1-2, with D perhaps TRBD1 (6 bases). CDR3 region: CASRGPGGGDYGYTF. The CDR3 nucleotides read TGTGCCAGCAGGGGCCCCGGGGGGGGCGACTATGGCTACACCTTC.